The following is a T cell receptor beta chain sequence with its context. Its antigen remains unidentified. The CDR3 covers 15 residues. Looked up from germline, CDR1 is MDHEN and CDR2 is SYDVKM. V shed 6 bases and J 9 bases; nucleotides not matched to a gene: 10. This sample was included in a study of Ad26.COV2.S vaccination and SARS-CoV-2 variants. Some clones are missing from TCRdb's copy, which holds only in-frame ones; the method was immunoSEQ multiplex PCR. The table lists roughly 180,000 clones, around nine tenths of them singletons, with approximately 6% in the top ten. The study's findings and limits: It was found that vaccine and placebo recipients had similar non-spike TCR breadth. Among vaccine recipients, spike-specific TCR breadth exceeded that of placebo recipients.

The V call is TRBV28, the J call TRBJ1-6; 8 bases are a match to TRBD1. This receptor was taken from a human donor who had recovered from COVID-19. The sequences come from peripheral blood, collected after recovery from COVID-19. The CDR3 here is CASSPRAGGVSPLHF. In DNA, the CDR3 is TGTGCCAGCAGCCCTCGAGCAGGGGGCGTTTCACCCCTCCACTTT.